Following are 22 T cell receptor beta chains from one sample sequenced in a study of blood T cells in healthy people across ages. Combining a sample-barcoded 5' primer with a J-beta primer mix, a second PCR ran for 7 to 11 cycles. TCRdb reanalysed the 5' RACE reads using MiXCR and keeps one entry per CDR3 protein. Of approximately 600,000 distinct CDR3 sequences listed, under 65% are singletons. Sequencing was performed on blood. All receptors derive from a man between 60 and 75 years old in good health.

The V call is TRBV7-2, the J call TRBJ1-5, with TRBD1 identical over 11 bases. Trimming took 5 bases from V and 1 from J; bases not matched to a gene: 4. This CDR3 has 16 residues. From germline, CDR1 is SGHTA and CDR2 FQGNSA. The CDR3 reads CASSQRTGGSNQPQHF. For the CDR3, the DNA is TGTGCCAGCAGCCAGCGGACAGGGGGCAGCAATCAGCCCCAGCATTTT.

The rearrangement joins TRBV4-1 to TRBJ2-5; possible D gene TRBD1, 5 bases. The CDR3 extends over 14 amino acids. The V end lost 0 bases, the J end lost 4 bases, and 9 bases lay between the germline ends. Germline V gene lookup returns CDR1 MGHRA and CDR2 YSYEKL. The CDR3 region is CASSQEVTGETQYF. DNA for the CDR3: TGCGCCAGCAGCCAAGAAGTTACAGGAGAGACCCAGTACTTC.

On this clonotype: At one end, the junction sequence differs from germline, possibly due to a read error. V is TRBV6-1 and J is TRBJ2-2; D may match TRBD1 or TRBD2 (6 bases each). This CDR3 has 16 residues. The germline V gene encodes CDR1 MNHNS and CDR2 SASEGT. CDR3 region: CASRSGQSLSTGGLFF. DNA for the CDR3: TGTGCCAGCAGGTCAGGACAGTCGCTGAGCACCGGGGGGCTGTTTTTT.

V gene TRBV5-1 combines with J gene TRBJ2-5, with TRBD2 identical over 11 bases. Per the germline V gene, CDR1 is SGHRS and CDR2 is YFSETQ. J was trimmed by 2 bases and V by 5 bases; bases with no gene match: 5. This CDR3 is built from 15 residues. CDR3 sequence reads: CASSKGTSGQETQYF. CDR3 coding DNA: TGCGCCAGCAGTAAAGGGACTAGCGGACAAGAGACCCAGTACTTC.

The chain uses TRBV27 and TRBJ1-2; TRBD1 matches 9 bases. This CDR3 has 14 amino acids. Losses at the gene ends were 6 bases for V and 5 bases for J; bases not matched to a gene: 7. Germline V gives CDR1 MNHEY, CDR2 SMNVEV (reference sequence). The CDR3 sequence is CASSLTDRGYGYTF. Written as DNA, the CDR3 is TGTGCCAGCAGCCTTACGGACAGGGGATATGGCTACACCTTC.

This clonotype occurred once. V and J are TRBV12-3 or TRBV12-4 and TRBJ2-1; either TRBD1 or TRBD2 may fit D (5 bases each). Trimming left V 1 base short and J 12 bases short, with 22 bases between. The CDR3 is 16 amino acids. CDR3 nucleotides: TGTGCCAGCAGTTTAGGGCCCCTCTCCCGGGGCAGTTTGCAGTTCTTC. It codes for CASSLGPLSRGSLQFF.

The chain couples TRBV7-2 to TRBJ2-7; weak D call: TRBD2 (6 bases). The germline V and J ends were trimmed by 1 base and 9 bases, with 13 bases remaining between them. The CDR3 totals 13 residues. In germline, CDR1 is SGHTA, CDR2 FQGNSA. The CDR3 DNA reads TGTGCCAGCAGCTTAGGAGGTCGGAGGGCGCAGTACTTC. Protein sequence: CASSLGGRRAQYF.

The V gene is TRBV5-1, the J gene TRBJ2-6, with D maybe TRBD1 (6 bases). The V gene's germline CDR1 is SGHRS and CDR2 YFSETQ. V dropped 4 bases and J dropped 3 bases, with 14 bases sitting between them. The CDR3 is 16 residues long. The CDR3, as DNA: TGCGCCAGCAGCCCGATTACAGGGTTTGGGGCCAACGTCCTGACTTTC. The encoded protein is CASSPITGFGANVLTF.

This clonotype has a handful of counts. V gene TRBV5-1 combines with J gene TRBJ2-4; TRBD2 agrees at 9 bases. This CDR3 has 16 residues. The trim removed 4 bases at V and 0 bases at J, leaving 5 bases unmatched. The germline V gene encodes CDR1 SGHRS and CDR2 YFSETQ. The CDR3 DNA reads TGCGCCAGCAGCCACGGGACTAGCTCAGCCAAAAACATTCAGTACTTC. It codes for CASSHGTSSAKNIQYF.

CDR3 sequence: CASSQGRIQETQYF. In nucleotides, the CDR3 is TGTGCCAGCAGCCAGGGACGTATTCAAGAGACCCAGTACTTC. The chain couples TRBV3-1 to TRBJ2-5, with D perhaps matching TRBD1 or TRBD2 (5 bases each). Trimming pared 3 bases from V and 2 bases from J, leaving 10 bases between. The CDR3 extends over 14 amino acids. Germline V gene lookup returns CDR1 LGHDT and CDR2 YNNKEL (reference sequence).

The chain employs TRBV4-1 and TRBJ1-4; D may be TRBD1 (5 bases). The V end lost 6 bases, the J end lost 5 bases, and 7 bases lay between the germline ends. The CDR3 runs to 12 residues. The V gene's germline CDR1 is MGHRA and CDR2 YSYEKL. For the CDR3, the DNA is TGCGCCAGCAGGCGGGGGAATGAAAAACTGTTTTTT. Translating it yields CASRRGNEKLFF.

The rearrangement uses TRBV2 and TRBJ2-7, with TRBD2 identical over 8 bases. V lost 11 bases, J lost 0 bases, and 9 bases stayed unmatched. This CDR3 contains 14 residues. The germline gives CDR1 SNHLY, CDR2 FYNNEI. The CDR3 DNA follows: TGTGCCTCCCAGGAGCGGGGGAGCTCCTACGAGCAGTACTTC. This gives the protein CASQERGSSYEQYF.

V and J are TRBV2 and TRBJ2-5; D is possibly TRBD1 (6 bases). CDR3 length: 14 residues. The germline V gene has CDR1 SNHLY and CDR2 FYNNEI. Deletions cut 5 bases from V and 0 bases from J, with 10 bases between. The CDR3 DNA follows: TGTGCCAGCAGTCTAGACAGGAACCAAGAGACCCAGTACTTC. Its protein is CASSLDRNQETQYF. The full variable domain, with the rest looked up from reference TRBV2 and TRBJ2-5, is EPEVTQTPSHQVTQMGQEVILRCVPISNHLYFYWYRQILGQKVEFLVSFYNNEISEKSEIFDDQFSVERPDGSNFTLKIRSTKLEDSAMYFCASSLDRNQETQYFGPGTRLLVL.

The J gene is TRBJ1-2, the V gene TRBV12-3 or TRBV12-4; D perhaps matches TRBD1 (5 bases). V was clipped by 6 bases and J by 7 bases, with 15 bases between them. This CDR3 has 13 residues. CDR3 sequence: CASSLPGDGGYTF. DNA of the CDR3: TGTGCCAGCAGCCTCCCGGGGGACGGTGGCTACACCTTC.

The chain is built from TRBV6-2 or TRBV6-3 and TRBJ2-7; TRBD1 aligns across 9 bases. TRBJ2-5 explains the end of the DNA better; the J call may be wrong. Germline lookup yields CDR1 MNHEY and CDR2 SVGEGT. The CDR3 spans 14 residues. The DNA for the CDR3 is TGTGCCAGCAGCACCGGGACAGGGTTGCAGACCCAGTACTTC. Encoded protein: CASSTGTGLQTQYF.

The J gene is TRBJ1-5, the V gene TRBV6-1, with no clear D. Trimming took off 1 base at V and 3 bases at J, with 7 bases between the two ends. CDR3 length: 14 amino acids. Germline V gene sequence: CDR1 MNHNS, CDR2 SASEGT. The CDR3 sequence: CASSEDLSNQPQHF. CDR3 nucleotide sequence: TGTGCCAGCAGTGAAGACCTATCCAATCAGCCCCAGCATTTT.

The chain has TRBV12-3 or TRBV12-4 and TRBJ2-3; 8 bases line up with TRBD1. The CDR3 loop spans 14 amino acids. V trimming: 4 bases; J trimming: 5 bases; junction bases outside the gene matches: 5. The CDR3 spells CASSSQGVGDTQYF. The DNA for the CDR3 is TGTGCCAGCAGTTCACAGGGGGTAGGAGATACGCAGTATTTT.

The chain combines TRBV21-1 with TRBJ1-1. TRBV21-1 is annotated as a pseudogene. The CDR3 spans 14 residues. The CDR3 loop reads CASSTQAMNTEVFF. The CDR3 coding sequence is TGTGCCAGCAGCACGCAGGCCATGAACACTGAAGTTTTCTTT.

This rearrangement joins TRBV24-1 to TRBJ1-2; the D gene is possibly TRBD1 (5 bases). The germline V and J ends were trimmed by 4 bases and 8 bases, with 13 bases remaining between them. The CDR3 is made up of 13 amino acids. From germline, CDR1 is KGHDR and CDR2 SFDVKD. CDR3 in amino acids: CATSEGWGRGYTF. The CDR3 DNA reads TGTGCCACCAGTGAAGGCTGGGGCCGGGGCTACACCTTC.

The chain couples TRBV20-1 to TRBJ2-5; no definite D call. V was trimmed by 2 bases and J by 1 base, leaving 5 bases between them. The CDR3 extends over 12 amino acids. CDR1 and CDR2 from the germline V gene are DFQATT and SNEGSKA (reference sequence). Here the CDR3 DNA reads TGCAGTGCTAGACAGCTCCAAGAGACCCAGTACTTC. As protein: CSARQLQETQYF.

This chain connects TRBV12-3 or TRBV12-4 to TRBJ2-1; 7 bases align to TRBD2. The CDR3 is 14 amino acids. V lost 5 bases, J lost 3 bases, and 4 bases stayed unmatched. In nucleotides, the CDR3 is TGTGCCAGCAGTAGCGGGGTCTTCTACAATGAGCAGTTCTTC. Its protein product is CASSSGVFYNEQFF.

The chain has TRBV20-1 and TRBJ2-5; the match to TRBD1 covers 8 bases. CDR3 length equals 13 residues. The ends lost 6 bases at V and 5 bases at J; junction bases unmatched: 8. Germline CDR1 DFQATT, CDR2 SNEGSKA (reference sequence). CDR3: CSALRGHRETQYF. CDR3 DNA sequence: TGCAGTGCCCTCAGGGGGCACAGGGAGACCCAGTACTTC.